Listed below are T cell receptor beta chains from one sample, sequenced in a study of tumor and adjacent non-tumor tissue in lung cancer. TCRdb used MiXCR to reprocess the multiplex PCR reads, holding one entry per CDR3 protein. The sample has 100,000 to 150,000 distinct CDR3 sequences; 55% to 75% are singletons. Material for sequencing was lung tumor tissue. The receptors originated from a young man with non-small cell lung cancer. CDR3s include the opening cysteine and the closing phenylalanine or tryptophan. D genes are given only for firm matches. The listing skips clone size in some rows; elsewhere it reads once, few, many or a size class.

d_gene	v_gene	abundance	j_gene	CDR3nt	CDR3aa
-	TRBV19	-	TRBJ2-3	TGTGCCAGTAAGTTAACGGTGGGAGTCACAGATACGCAGTTTTTT	CASKLTVGVTDTQFF
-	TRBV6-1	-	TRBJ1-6	TGTGCCAACAGTGAGAGACAGGCCCTAGGCAATTCACCCCTCCACTTT	CANSERQALGNSPLHF
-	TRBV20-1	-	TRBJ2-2	TGCAGTGCTAGAGATACTTGCGGGGGCCTAAACACTGGGGAGCTGTTTTTT	CSARDTCGGLNTGELFF
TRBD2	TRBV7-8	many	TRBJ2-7	TGTGCCAGCAGCTCACAAACGGGTACTAGCGTCTACGAGCAGTACTTC	CASSSQTGTSVYEQYF
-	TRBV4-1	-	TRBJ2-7	TGCGCCAGCAGCCAGAGGGAACACGGCGGGACACTTGCAACCTACGAGCAGTATTTC	CASSQREHGGTLATYEQYF
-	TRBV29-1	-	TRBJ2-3	TGCAGCGTTGTTATGGACAGCACAACTTATGCGCAGTATTTT	CSVVMDSTTYAQYF
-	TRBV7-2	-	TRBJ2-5	TGTGCCAGCAGCCAGAGCCTCGCTAGCGTGTTCGGGGTGGGCCAGTACTTC	CASSQSLASVFGVGQYF
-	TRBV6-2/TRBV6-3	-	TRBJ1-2	TGTACCACGGGACGGACATCGGGGGGCTACACCTTC	CTTGRTSGGYTF
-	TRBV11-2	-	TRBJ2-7	TGTGCCAGCAGCTTAGATCCCTCGGGCAGTTACGGGCAGTACTTC	CASSLDPSGSYGQYF
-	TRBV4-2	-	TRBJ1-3	TGTACCAGCAGCCAAGCTCAAACAGGGACTGGGAACACCATATATTTT	CTSSQAQTGTGNTIYF
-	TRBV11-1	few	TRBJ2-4	TGTGCCAGTACCCACTCAGGCAGGGTGACCAACAACATTCAGTACTTC	CASTHSGRVTNNIQYF
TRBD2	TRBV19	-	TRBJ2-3	TGTGCCAGTAGTATTACTAGCGGGGGAGTAACAGATACGCAGTATTTT	CASSITSGGVTDTQYF
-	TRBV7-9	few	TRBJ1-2	TGTGCCAGCTCATCCGGGGGGGGGTGGTATGGCTACACCTTC	CASSSGGGWYGYTF
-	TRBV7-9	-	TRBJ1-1	TGTGCCAGCAGCTATGGGCAGGGGAACACTGAAGCTTTCTTT	CASSYGQGNTEAFF
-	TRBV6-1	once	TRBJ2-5	TGTGCTAGCTCCCCTGGATTGGGAATGTGGGAGACCCAGTACTTC	CASSPGLGMWETQYF
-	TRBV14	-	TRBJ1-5	TGTGCCAGCAGCCAAGTGGACGGGGGGGCTACAGATACGCAGCATTTT	CASSQVDGGATDTQHF
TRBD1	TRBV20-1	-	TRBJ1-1	TGCAGTGCTAGGAGGGGGCCTCGAGGAAGTGAAGCTTTCTTT	CSARRGPRGSEAFF
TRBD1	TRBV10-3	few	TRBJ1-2	TGTGCCATCAGTGAACAGGGGGCGCGGTATGGCTACACCTTC	CAISEQGARYGYTF
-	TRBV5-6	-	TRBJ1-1	TGTGCCAGCAGACTTCAGGCAGTGAACACTGAAGCTTTCTTT	CASRLQAVNTEAFF
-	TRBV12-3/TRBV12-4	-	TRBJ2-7	TGTGCCAGCAGTGGGGGTTCCTACCAGCAGTACTTC	CASSGGSYQQYF
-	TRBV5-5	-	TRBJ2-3	TGTGCCAGCAGCTTGGAGATAGGGGGGGGGCGAGATACGCAGTATTTT	CASSLEIGGGRDTQYF
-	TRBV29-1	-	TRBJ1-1	TGCAGTGTTGAATCGGGTTCCGGGAGCAGTGAAGCTTTCTTT	CSVESGSGSSEAFF
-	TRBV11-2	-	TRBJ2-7	TGTGCCAGCAGCTTAGGGGACGGAGACTACGAGCAATACTTC	CASSLGDGDYEQYF
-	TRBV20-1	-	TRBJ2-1	TGCAGTGCTAAAGGCTGGAGGCAGTCCTTC	CSAKGWRQSF
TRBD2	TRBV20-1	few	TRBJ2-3	TGCAGTGCTAGAGCCCCAATAGCGGGAGGGGGAGATACGCAGTATTTT	CSARAPIAGGGDTQYF
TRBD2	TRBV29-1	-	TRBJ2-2	TGCAGCGTTGGTAGCGGGACCGGCGGCGAGCTGTTTTTT	CSVGSGTGGELFF
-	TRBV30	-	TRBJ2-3	TGTGCCTGGAGTGTACTTTGGGCCAGCATAGATACGCAGTATTTT	CAWSVLWASIDTQYF
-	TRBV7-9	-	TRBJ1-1	TGCGCCAGCAGCTCCAGGACAGTCCAGAACACTGAAGTTTTCTTT	CASSSRTVQNTEVFF
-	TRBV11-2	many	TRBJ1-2	TGTGCCAGCAGCTTAGGTAATCGGCAGGGACCTACATCGGCCTATGGCTACACCTTC	CASSLGNRQGPTSAYGYTF
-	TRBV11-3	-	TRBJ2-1	TGTGCCAGGATCCCCACACTTGGCAATGAGCAGTTCTTC	CARIPTLGNEQFF
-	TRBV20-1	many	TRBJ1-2	TGCAGTGCTAGAGATCTCCGGTATGGCTACACCTTC	CSARDLRYGYTF
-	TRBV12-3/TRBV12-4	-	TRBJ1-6	TGTGGCAGCAGTTTGTTGGGCTCCTATAATTCACCCCTCCACTTT	CGSSLLGSYNSPLHF
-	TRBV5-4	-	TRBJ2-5	TGTGCCAGCAGCCCAGATCTTCGGCCCGGAGAGACCCAGTACTTC	CASSPDLRPGETQYF
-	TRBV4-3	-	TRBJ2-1	TGCCCCAGCAGCCAAGACAGTTCTTCCTACAATGAGCAGTTCTTC	CPSSQDSSSYNEQFF
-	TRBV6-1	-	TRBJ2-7	TGTGCCTGCAGTGAAGGGGGGATAAACTACGTGCAGTACTTC	CACSEGGINYVQYF
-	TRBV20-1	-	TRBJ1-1	TGCAGTGCCCCCCACCCCTACATGGACACTGAAGCTTTCTTT	CSAPHPYMDTEAFF
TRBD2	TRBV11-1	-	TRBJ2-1	TGTGCCAGTAGCTTAGCGGGAGGTATCTACGATGAGCAGTTCTTC	CASSLAGGIYDEQFF
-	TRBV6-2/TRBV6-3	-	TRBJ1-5	TGTGCCAGCAGTTCGTGGGACGGTAATCAGCTCCAGCATTTC	CASSSWDGNQLQHF
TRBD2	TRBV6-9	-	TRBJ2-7	TGTGTCAGCAGTTATTCCAGACTAGCGGTTATCTACGAGCAGTACTTC	CVSSYSRLAVIYEQYF
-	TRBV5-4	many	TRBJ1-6	TGTGCCAGCAGCAGTCAGTACGAGACGGCCCTCCACTTT	CASSSQYETALHF
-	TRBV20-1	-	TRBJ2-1	TGCAGTGTACCTCTCCGGACAGCCCTTCAAGAGCAGTTCTTC	CSVPLRTALQEQFF